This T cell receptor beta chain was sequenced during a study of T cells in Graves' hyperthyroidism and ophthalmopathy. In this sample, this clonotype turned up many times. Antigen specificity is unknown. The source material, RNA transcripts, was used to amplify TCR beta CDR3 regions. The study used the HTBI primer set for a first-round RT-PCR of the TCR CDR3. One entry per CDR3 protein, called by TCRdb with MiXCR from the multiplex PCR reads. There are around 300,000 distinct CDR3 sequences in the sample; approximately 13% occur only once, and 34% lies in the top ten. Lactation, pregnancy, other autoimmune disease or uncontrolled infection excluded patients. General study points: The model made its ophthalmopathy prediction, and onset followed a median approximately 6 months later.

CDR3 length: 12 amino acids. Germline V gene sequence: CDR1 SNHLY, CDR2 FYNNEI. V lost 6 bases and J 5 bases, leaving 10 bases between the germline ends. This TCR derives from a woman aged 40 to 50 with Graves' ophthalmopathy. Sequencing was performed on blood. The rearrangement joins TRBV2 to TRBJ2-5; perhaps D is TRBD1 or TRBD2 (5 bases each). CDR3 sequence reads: CASSGTPETQYF. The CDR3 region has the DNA TGTGCCAGCAGCGGGACGCCGGAGACCCAGTACTTC.